This T cell receptor beta chain was identified during a study of blood T cell repertoires in COVID-19. Background on the study: Sites in the United States, Italy and Spain provided acute and convalescent COVID-19 samples.

TCRdb keeps only in-frame clones here, not all; method: immunoSEQ multiplex PCR. The table lists around 170,000 clones, around 80% of them singletons. The V and J ends lost 0 bases and 7 bases, in that order; junction bases with no gene match: 4. The CDR3 is 15 amino acids. Germline lookup yields CDR1 SGDLS and CDR2 YYNGEE. The sample comprised peripheral blood. The rearrangement uses TRBV9 and TRBJ2-1, with TRBD1 matching over 10 bases. The sequence was collected from a man aged 25 to 40 with active or convalescent COVID-19. CDR3 bases: TGTGCCAGCAGCGTAGGAGGGACAGGGGTTAATGAGCAGTTCTTC. Amino acids: CASSVGGTGVNEQFF. Variable domain in full (rest from reference TRBV9 and TRBJ2-1): DSGVTQTPKHLITATGQRVTLRCSPRSGDLSVYWYQQSLDQGLQFLIQYYNGEERAKGNILERFSAQQFPDLHSELNLSSLELGDSALYFCASSVGGTGVNEQFFGPGTRLTVL.